This TCR beta chain was documented in a study of T cell responses to AZD1222 COVID-19 vaccine. Study as a whole: Investigators merged groups given second doses at roughly 4 or roughly 12 weeks.

Sequencing was performed with immunoSEQ multiplex PCR; in TCRdb, only in-frame clones are kept and a portion is missing. The data hold approximately 100,000 clones, with under 95% observed a single time. Germline V gene sequence: CDR1 SEHNR, CDR2 FQNEAQ (reference sequence). The J segment lost 6 bases and the V segment lost 5 bases, leaving 6 bases of the junction unmatched. The CDR3 covers 15 residues. The TCR comes from an adult in good health. This sequence joins TRBV7-9 and TRBJ2-1; TRBD2 matches 11 bases. The sample in question was peripheral blood, obtained on day 0 of AZD1222 vaccination. CDR3 bases: TGTGCCAGCAGCCTAGGGACTAGCGGCGTCAATGAGCAGTTCTTC. Protein sequence: CASSLGTSGVNEQFF.